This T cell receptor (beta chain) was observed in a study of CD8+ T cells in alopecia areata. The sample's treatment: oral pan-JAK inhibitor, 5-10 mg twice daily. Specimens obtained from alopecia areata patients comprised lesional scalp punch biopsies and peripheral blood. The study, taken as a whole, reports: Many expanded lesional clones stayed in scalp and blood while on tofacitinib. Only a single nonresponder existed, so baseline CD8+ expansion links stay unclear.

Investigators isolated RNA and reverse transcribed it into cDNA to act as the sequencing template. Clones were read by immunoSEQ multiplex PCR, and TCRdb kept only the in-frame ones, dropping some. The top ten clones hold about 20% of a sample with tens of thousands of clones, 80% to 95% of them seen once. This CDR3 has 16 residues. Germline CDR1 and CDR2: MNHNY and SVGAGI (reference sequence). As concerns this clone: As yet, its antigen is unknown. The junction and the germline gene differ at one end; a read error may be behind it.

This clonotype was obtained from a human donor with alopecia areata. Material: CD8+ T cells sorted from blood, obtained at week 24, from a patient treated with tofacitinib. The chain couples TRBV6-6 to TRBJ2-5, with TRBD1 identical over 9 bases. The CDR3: CASSPQGALWEEAQYF. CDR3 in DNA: TGTGCCAGCAGTCCACAGGGGGCTCTTTGGGAAGAGGCCCAGTACTTC.